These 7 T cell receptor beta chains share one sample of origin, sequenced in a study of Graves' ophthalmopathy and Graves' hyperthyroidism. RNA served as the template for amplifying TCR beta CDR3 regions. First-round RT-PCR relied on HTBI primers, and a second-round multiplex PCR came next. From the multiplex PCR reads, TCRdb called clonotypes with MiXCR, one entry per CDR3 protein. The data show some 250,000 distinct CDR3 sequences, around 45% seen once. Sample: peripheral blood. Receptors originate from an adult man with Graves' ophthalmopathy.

The DNA for the CDR3 is TGTGCCAGCAGATTAAGTCGGGGGAACTCCTACGAGCAGTACTTC. It is translated as CASRLSRGNSYEQYF. V usage is TRBV2 and J usage is TRBJ2-7; D might be TRBD2 (6 bases). V lost 6 bases and J 0 bases, leaving 15 bases between the germline ends. Germline CDR1 reads SNHLY; CDR2 reads FYNNEI. There are 15 residues in the CDR3.

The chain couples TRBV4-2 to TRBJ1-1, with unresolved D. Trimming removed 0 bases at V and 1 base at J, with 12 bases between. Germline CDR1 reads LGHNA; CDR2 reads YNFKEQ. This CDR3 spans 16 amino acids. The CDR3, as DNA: TGTGCCAGCAGCCAAGATTCAGAATGGGGGAACACTGAAGCTTTCTTT. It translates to CASSQDSEWGNTEAFF.

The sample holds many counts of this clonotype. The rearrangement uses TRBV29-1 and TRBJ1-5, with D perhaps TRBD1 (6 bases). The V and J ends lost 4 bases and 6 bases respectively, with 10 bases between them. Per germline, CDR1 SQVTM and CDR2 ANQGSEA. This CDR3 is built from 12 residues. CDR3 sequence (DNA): TGCAGCGTTGTACAGGGAGGTCAGCCCCAGCATTTT. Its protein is CSVVQGGQPQHF.

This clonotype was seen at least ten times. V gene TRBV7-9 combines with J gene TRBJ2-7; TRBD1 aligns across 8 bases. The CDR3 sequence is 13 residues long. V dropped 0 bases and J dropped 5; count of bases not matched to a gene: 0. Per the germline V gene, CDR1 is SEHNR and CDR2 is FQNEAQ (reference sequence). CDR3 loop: CASSLAQGDEQYF. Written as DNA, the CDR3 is TGTGCCAGCAGCTTAGCACAGGGGGACGAGCAGTACTTC.

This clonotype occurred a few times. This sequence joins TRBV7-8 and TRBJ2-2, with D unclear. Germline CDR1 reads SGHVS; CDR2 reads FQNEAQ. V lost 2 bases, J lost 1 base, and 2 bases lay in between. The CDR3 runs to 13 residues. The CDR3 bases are TGTGCCAGCAGCTTAAAGAACACCGGGGAGCTGTTTTTT. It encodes CASSLKNTGELFF.

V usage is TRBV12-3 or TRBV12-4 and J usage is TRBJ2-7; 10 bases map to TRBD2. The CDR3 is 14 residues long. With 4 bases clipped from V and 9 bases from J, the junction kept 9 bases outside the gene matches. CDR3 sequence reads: CASSSELAGSVQYF. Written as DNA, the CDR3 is TGTGCCAGCAGTTCCGAACTAGCGGGATCGGTGCAGTACTTC.

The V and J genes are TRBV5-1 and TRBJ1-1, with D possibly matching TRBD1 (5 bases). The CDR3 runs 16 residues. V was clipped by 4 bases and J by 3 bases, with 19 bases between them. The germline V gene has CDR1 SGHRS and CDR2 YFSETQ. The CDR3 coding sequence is TGCGCCAGCAGCCTGTCCTTAGGAGAGGGACACACTGAAGCTTTCTTT. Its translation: CASSLSLGEGHTEAFF. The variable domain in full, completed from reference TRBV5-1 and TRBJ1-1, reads KAGVTQTPRYLIKTRGQQVTLSCSPISGHRSVSWYQQTPGQGLQFLFEYFSETQRNKGNFPGRFSGRQFSNSRSEMNVSTLELGDSALYLCASSLSLGEGHTEAFFGQGTRLTVV.